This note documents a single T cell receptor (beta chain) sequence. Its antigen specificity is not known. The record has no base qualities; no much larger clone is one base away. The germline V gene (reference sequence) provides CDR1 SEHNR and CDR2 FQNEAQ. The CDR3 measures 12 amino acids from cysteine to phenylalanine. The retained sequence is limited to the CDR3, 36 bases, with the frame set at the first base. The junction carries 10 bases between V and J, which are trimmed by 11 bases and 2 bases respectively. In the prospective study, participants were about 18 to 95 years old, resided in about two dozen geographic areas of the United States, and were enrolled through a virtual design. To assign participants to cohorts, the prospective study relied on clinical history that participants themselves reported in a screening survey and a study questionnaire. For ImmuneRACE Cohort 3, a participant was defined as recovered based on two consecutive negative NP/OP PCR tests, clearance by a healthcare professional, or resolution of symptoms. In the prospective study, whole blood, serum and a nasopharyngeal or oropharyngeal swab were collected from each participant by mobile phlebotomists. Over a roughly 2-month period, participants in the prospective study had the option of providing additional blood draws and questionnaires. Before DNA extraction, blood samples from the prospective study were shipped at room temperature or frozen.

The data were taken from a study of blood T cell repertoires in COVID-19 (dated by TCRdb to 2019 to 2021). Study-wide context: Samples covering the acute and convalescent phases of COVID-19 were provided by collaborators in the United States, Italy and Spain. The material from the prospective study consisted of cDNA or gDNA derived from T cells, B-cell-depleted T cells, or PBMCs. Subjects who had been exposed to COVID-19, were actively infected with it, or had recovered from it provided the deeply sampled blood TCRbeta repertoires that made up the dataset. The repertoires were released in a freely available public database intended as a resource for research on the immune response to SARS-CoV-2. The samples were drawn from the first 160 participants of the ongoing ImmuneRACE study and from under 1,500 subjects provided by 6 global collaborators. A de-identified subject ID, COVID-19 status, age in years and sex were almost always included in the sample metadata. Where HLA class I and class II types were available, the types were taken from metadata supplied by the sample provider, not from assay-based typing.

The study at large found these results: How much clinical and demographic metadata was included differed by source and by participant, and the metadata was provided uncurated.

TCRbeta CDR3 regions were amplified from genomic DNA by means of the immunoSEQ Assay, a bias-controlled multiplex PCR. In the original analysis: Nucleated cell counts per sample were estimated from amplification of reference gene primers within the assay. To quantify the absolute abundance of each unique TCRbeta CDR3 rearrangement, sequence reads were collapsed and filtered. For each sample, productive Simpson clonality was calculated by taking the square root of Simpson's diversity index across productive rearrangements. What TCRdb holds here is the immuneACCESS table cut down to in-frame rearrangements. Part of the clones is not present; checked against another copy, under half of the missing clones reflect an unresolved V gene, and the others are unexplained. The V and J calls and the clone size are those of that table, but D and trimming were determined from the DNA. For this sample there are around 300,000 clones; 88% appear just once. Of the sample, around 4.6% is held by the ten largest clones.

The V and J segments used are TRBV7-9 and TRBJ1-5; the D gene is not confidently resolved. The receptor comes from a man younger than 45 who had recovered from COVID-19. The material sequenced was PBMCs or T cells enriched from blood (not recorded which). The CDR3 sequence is CAVQKGNQPQHF. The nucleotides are TGTGCCGTACAGAAGGGCAATCAGCCCCAGCATTTT.